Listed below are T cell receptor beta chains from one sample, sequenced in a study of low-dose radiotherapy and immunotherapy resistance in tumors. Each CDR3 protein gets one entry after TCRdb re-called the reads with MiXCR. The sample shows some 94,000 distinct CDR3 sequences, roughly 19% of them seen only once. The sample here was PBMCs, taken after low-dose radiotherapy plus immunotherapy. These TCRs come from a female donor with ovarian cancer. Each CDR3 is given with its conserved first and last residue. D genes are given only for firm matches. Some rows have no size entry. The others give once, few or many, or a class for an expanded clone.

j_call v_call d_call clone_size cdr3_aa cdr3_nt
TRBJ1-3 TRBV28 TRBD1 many CAGRGLSGNTIYF TGTGCCGGCAGGGGGTTAAGTGGAAACACCATATATTTT
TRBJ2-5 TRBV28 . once CASSSGGDQETQYF TGTGCCAGCAGTTCAGGGGGGGATCAAGAGACCCAGTACTTC
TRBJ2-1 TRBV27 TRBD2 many CASTPLPSSGGSPFF TGTGCCAGCACCCCCCTTCCCTCAAGCGGGGGTAGTCCCTTTTTC
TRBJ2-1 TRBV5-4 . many CASSPGLDEQFF TGTGCCAGCAGCCCGGGACTGGATGAGCAGTTCTTC
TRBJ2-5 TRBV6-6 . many CASSYSPGQETQYF TGTGCCAGCAGTTACTCGCCCGGTCAAGAGACCCAGTACTTC
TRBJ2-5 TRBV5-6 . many CASSSKDGQETQYF TGTGCCAGCAGCTCAAAAGACGGCCAAGAGACCCAGTACTTC
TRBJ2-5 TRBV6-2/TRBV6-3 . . CASSYSRDQETQYF TGTGCCAGCAGTTACTCGAGGGACCAAGAGACCCAGTACTTC
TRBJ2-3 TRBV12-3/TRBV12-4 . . CASSYRPSTDTQYF TGTGCCAGCAGTTACCGACCCAGCACAGATACGCAGTATTTT
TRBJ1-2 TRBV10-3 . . CAISQSGTGRYGYTF TGTGCCATCAGCCAGTCGGGGACGGGCCGCTATGGCTACACCTTC
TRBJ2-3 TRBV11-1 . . CASSLGSSLRTDTQYF TGTGCCAGCAGCTTAGGGTCGAGTCTCCGCACAGATACGCAGTATTTT
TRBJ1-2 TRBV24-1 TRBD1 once CATSDNRGPVYGYTF TGTGCCACCAGTGACAACAGGGGCCCGGTCTATGGCTACACCTTC
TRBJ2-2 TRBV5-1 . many CASSLNGRSTGELFF TGCGCCAGCAGCCTGAATGGGAGATCCACCGGGGAGCTGTTTTTT
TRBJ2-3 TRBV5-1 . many CASSPRLSSVYTQYF TGCGCCAGCAGCCCGCGCTTATCGAGCGTCTATACGCAGTATTTT
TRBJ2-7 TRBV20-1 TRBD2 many CSAVLGTSDYEQYF TGCAGTGCTGTTCTCGGGACTAGCGACTACGAGCAGTACTTC
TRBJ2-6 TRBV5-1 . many CASSLSGANVLTF TGCGCCAGCAGCTTATCTGGGGCCAACGTCCTGACTTTC
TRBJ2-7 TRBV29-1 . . CSAKTDAYEQYF TGCAGCGCTAAGACAGATGCCTACGAGCAGTACTTC
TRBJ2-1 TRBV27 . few CASSSLGSTYNEQFF TGTGCCAGCAGTTCCCTAGGGAGCACCTACAATGAGCAGTTCTTC
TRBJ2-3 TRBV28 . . CASSPLGGTADTQYF TGTGCCAGCAGTCCCTTGGGCGGGACCGCAGATACGCAGTATTTT
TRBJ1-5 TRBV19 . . CASSSGYNQPQHF TGTGCCAGTAGTAGCGGCTACAATCAGCCCCAGCATTTT
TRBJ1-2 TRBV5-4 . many CASSLLADGYTF TGTGCCAGCAGCTTGCTCGCCGATGGCTACACCTTC
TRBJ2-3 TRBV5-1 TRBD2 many CASSLEASGIADTQYF TGCGCCAGCAGCTTGGAGGCCAGCGGGATCGCAGATACGCAGTATTTT
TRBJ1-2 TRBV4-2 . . CASSQGLGGYTF TGTGCCAGCAGCCAAGGTCTTGGGGGCTACACCTTC
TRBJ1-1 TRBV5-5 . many CASSLAVGEAFF TGTGCCAGCAGCCTGGCGGTCGGTGAAGCTTTCTTT
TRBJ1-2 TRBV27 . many CASSLRAGIGYTF TGTGCCAGCAGTTTAAGGGCGGGGATTGGCTACACCTTC
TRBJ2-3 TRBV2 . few CASSEGPGGTDTQYF TGTGCCAGCAGTGAAGGTCCGGGGGGCACAGATACGCAGTATTTT
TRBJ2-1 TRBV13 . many CASSSGGNPYNEQFF TGTGCCAGCAGCTCTGGAGGGAACCCCTACAATGAGCAGTTCTTC
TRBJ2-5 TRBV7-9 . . CASSPRSTGHQETQYF TGTGCCAGCAGCCCCCGTTCGACAGGTCACCAAGAGACCCAGTACTTC
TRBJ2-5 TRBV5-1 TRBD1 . CASRLNTGDQETQYF TGCGCCAGCAGACTGAATACAGGGGACCAAGAGACCCAGTACTTC
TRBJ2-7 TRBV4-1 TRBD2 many CASSQDRTSGVYYEQYF TGCGCCAGCAGCCAAGATCGGACTAGCGGGGTCTACTACGAGCAGTACTTC
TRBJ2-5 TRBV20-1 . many CSANRGETQYF TGCAGTGCGAATCGAGGGGAGACCCAGTACTTC
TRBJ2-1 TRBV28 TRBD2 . CASSRLAGGFNSYNEQFF TGTGCCAGCAGTCGACTAGCGGGAGGTTTCAACTCCTACAATGAGCAGTTCTTC
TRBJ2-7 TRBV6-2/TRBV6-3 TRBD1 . CASMTTGPSGQYF TGTGCCAGCATGACGACAGGGCCCTCGGGGCAGTACTTC
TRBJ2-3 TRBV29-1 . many CSVERGGSLGADTQYF TGCAGCGTTGAAAGGGGGGGCAGTCTAGGAGCAGATACGCAGTATTTT
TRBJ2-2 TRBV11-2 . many CASSLFVGTTGELFF TGTGCCAGCAGCTTATTCGTGGGGACCACCGGGGAGCTGTTTTTT
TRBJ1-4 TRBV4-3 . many CASSQVAVATNEKLFF TGCGCCAGCAGCCAAGTGGCGGTTGCAACTAATGAAAAACTGTTTTTT
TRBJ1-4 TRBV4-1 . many CASSQGQGTQKLFF TGCGCCAGCAGCCAAGGGCAGGGCACGCAAAAACTGTTTTTT
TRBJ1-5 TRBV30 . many CAWSGGPGGYSNQPQHF TGTGCCTGGAGTGGGGGTCCGGGGGGTTATAGCAATCAGCCCCAGCATTTT
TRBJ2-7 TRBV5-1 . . CASSLALRQRGSYEQYF TGCGCCAGCAGCTTGGCCTTAAGACAGAGAGGCTCCTACGAGCAGTACTTC
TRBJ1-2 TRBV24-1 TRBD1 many CATSDSARGQGYTF TGTGCCACCAGTGATTCGGCCAGGGGGCAAGGCTACACCTTC
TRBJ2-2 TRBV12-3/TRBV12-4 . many CASSFRMRGTGELFF TGTGCCAGCAGTTTCAGGATGAGGGGCACCGGGGAGCTGTTTTTT
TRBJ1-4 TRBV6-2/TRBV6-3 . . CASKKGNRNEKLFF TGTGCCAGCAAAAAGGGGAATCGGAATGAAAAACTGTTTTTT